The 26 T cell receptor beta chains in this list originate from one sample, sequenced in a study of T cell repertoires in cytomegalovirus infection. TCRdb redid the calling of the reads with MiXCR, one entry per CDR3 protein. The sample holds about 310,000 distinct CDR3 sequences, roughly a sixth seen once. The specimen sequenced was PBMCs. The receptors here all came from a human donor in good health (CMV status not recorded). Some clones in this sample may be carry-over from other donors' samples.

In this sample, this clonotype turned up a few times. This rearrangement joins TRBV7-8 to TRBJ1-4, with 7 bases lining up with TRBD1. The CDR3 is 14 residues long. V shed 3 bases and J 5 bases; nucleotides not matched to a gene: 3. Germline CDR1 is SGHVS and CDR2 is FQNEAQ. The CDR3 bases are TGTGCCAGCAGCTTCAGGGGGGGCAATGAAAAACTGTTTTTT. Residues: CASSFRGGNEKLFF.

The gene calls are TRBV5-1 and TRBJ2-7; no reliable D call. Germline-derived CDR1 and CDR2 are SGHRS and YFSETQ. The length of the CDR3 is 13 residues. Trimming pared 4 bases from V and 5 bases from J, leaving 13 bases between. The CDR3 spells CASSLLAGNEQYF. The CDR3 coding sequence is TGCGCCAGCAGCCTCCTGGCTGGGAACGAGCAGTACTTC.

This clonotype was seen ten or more times. The chain employs TRBV7-2 and TRBJ2-1; 9 bases fit TRBD2. Germline V CDR1 and CDR2: SGHTA, FQGNSA. The CDR3 covers 17 residues. The ends lost 1 base at V and 0 bases at J; junction bases unmatched: 4. The CDR3 region has the DNA TGTGCCAGCAGCTTAGTCCCTAGCGGGACCTCCTACAATGAGCAGTTCTTC. Translated: CASSLVPSGTSYNEQFF.

This clonotype turned up a few times. The chain's CDR3 is CASSLAATRDGYTF. In nucleotides, the CDR3 is TGCGCCAGCAGCTTGGCGGCTACAAGGGATGGCTACACCTTC. J is TRBJ1-2 and V is TRBV5-1; D is unclear. CDR1 is SGHRS and CDR2 is YFSETQ in the germline V gene. This CDR3 region has 14 residues. V was cut by 0 bases and J by 6 bases, with 12 bases left in between.

This clonotype was counted between two and nine times. The chain combines TRBV12-3 or TRBV12-4 with TRBJ1-2; 7 bases are a match to TRBD1. The CDR3 extends over 12 amino acids. Trimming cost V 4 bases and J 9 bases; bases outside gene matches: 5. The DNA for the CDR3 is TGTGCCAGCAGTTCACAGGGGTACAGCTACACCTTC. Translation gives CASSSQGYSYTF.

This chain joins TRBV27 and TRBJ1-5; a weak D match, TRBD1 (5 bases). Trimming removed 4 bases at V and 0 bases at J, with 13 bases between. The CDR3 consists of 16 residues. Germline CDR1 is MNHEY and CDR2 is SMNVEV (reference sequence). As DNA, the CDR3 is TGTGCCAGCAGTTCACACGGGACGGATAGCAATCAGCCCCAGCATTTT. Translation: CASSSHGTDSNQPQHF.

This clonotype was counted a few times. The chain employs TRBV3-1 and TRBJ1-1, with 10 nucleotides matching TRBD1. Germline-derived CDR1 and CDR2 are LGHDT and YNNKEL (reference sequence). The CDR3 has 15 amino acids. The V segment lost 3 bases and the J segment 4 bases; nucleotides outside the gene matches: 5. CDR3 protein: CASSQGTGVSTEAFF. The CDR3 nucleotides read TGTGCCAGCAGCCAGGGGACAGGGGTTTCCACTGAAGCTTTCTTT.

V usage is TRBV6-6 and J usage is TRBJ2-6; 7 bases are shared with TRBD1. From germline, CDR1 is MNHNY and CDR2 SVGAGI (reference sequence). Germline trimming cut 0 bases from V and 0 bases from J; bases unmatched to any gene: 8. The CDR3 has 19 residues. CDR3 DNA: TGTGCCAGCAGTTACTCGATTGGGACAGCAAGCTCTGGGGCCAACGTCCTGACTTTC. It encodes CASSYSIGTASSGANVLTF.

This clonotype was seen many times. This rearrangement joins TRBV7-2 to TRBJ2-3, with 10 nucleotides matching TRBD2. Germline CDR1 reads SGHTA; CDR2 reads FQGNSA. J was trimmed by 10 bases and V by 0 bases; bases with no gene match: 13. This CDR3 spans 17 amino acids. The CDR3 DNA reads as TGTGCCAGCAGCTTAGCAGTAGCGGGGGGCCCCGGTAAGGCGCAGTATTTT. This sequence encodes CASSLAVAGGPGKAQYF.

This clonotype appeared many times. J is TRBJ1-3 and V is TRBV7-2; D ambiguous. CDR1 is SGHTA and CDR2 is FQGNSA in the germline V gene. This CDR3 comprises 15 residues. V was cut by 1 base and J by 2 bases, with 9 bases left in between. The CDR3 sequence is CASSLVAGTGNTIYF. CDR3 coding DNA: TGTGCCAGCAGCTTAGTCGCTGGAACTGGAAACACCATATATTTT. The whole variable domain, remainder taken from reference TRBV7-2 and TRBJ1-3, is GAGVSQSPSNKVTEKGKDVELRCDPISGHTALYWYRQSLGQGLEFLIYFQGNSAPDKSGLPSDRFSAERTGGSVSTLTIQRTQQEDSAVYLCASSLVAGTGNTIYFGEGSWLTVV.

V usage is TRBV3-1 and J usage is TRBJ2-5; TRBD2 might be the D (5 bases). This CDR3 comprises 13 residues. The ends were cut back, 4 bases at V and 5 bases at J, with 11 bases in the middle. Germline-derived CDR1 and CDR2 are LGHDT and YNNKEL (reference sequence). CDR3 in amino acids: CASSPSRVETQYF. The CDR3 nucleotides are TGTGCCAGCAGCCCCTCGCGGGTGGAGACCCAGTACTTC.

Only a few counts were recorded for this clonotype. V gene TRBV7-9 combines with J gene TRBJ1-1; TRBD1 might be the D (5 bases). Trimming cost V 0 bases and J 5 bases, with 13 bases left between them. The CDR3 totals 15 residues. Germline CDR1 reads SEHNR; CDR2 reads FQNEAQ (reference sequence). The CDR3 spells CASSLAQGRGTEAFF. The CDR3 coding sequence is TGTGCCAGCAGCTTAGCGCAGGGTCGGGGAACTGAAGCTTTCTTT.

This clonotype was detected a few times. The gene calls are TRBV5-1 and TRBJ2-5; D could derive from TRBD1 or TRBD2 (5 bases each). CDR1 and CDR2 from the germline V gene are SGHRS and YFSETQ. The CDR3 covers 14 residues. V lost 1 base, J lost 5 bases, and 12 bases lay in between. CDR3 in DNA: TGCGCCAGCAGCTTGCAGGGAGTATATGAGACCCAGTACTTC. Residues: CASSLQGVYETQYF.

The rearrangement links TRBV9 to TRBJ1-1, with D hard to call. This CDR3 has 13 amino acids. Germline V lookup: CDR1 SGDLS, CDR2 YYNGEE. With 3 bases removed from V and 1 base from J, the gap between germline ends came to 7 bases. This chain's CDR3 is CASSAAANTEAFF. The CDR3 DNA is TGTGCCAGCAGCGCGGCAGCGAACACTGAAGCTTTCTTT.

This clonotype came up many times. The CDR3 spells CASSLGQDYEKLFF. The CDR3 DNA is TGTGCCAGCAGCCTCGGACAGGACTATGAAAAACTGTTTTTT. The chain employs TRBV5-5 and TRBJ1-4, with TRBD1 matching 7 bases. The CDR3 contains 14 residues. Per germline, CDR1 SGHKS and CDR2 YYEKEE (reference sequence). V shed 4 bases, J shed 6 bases, and the junction held 6 bases outside the gene matches.

The chain has TRBV4-3 and TRBJ1-5; D is uncertain. The V gene's germline CDR1 is LGHNA and CDR2 YSLEER. There are 14 residues in the CDR3. V was trimmed by 0 bases and J by 6 bases, leaving 9 bases between them. CDR3 sequence: CASSQEKGIQPQHF. The CDR3 region has the DNA TGCGCCAGCAGCCAAGAAAAGGGAATTCAGCCCCAGCATTTT.

The rearrangement uses TRBV6-5 and TRBJ2-7, with 7 bases identical to TRBD1. From germline, CDR1 is MNHEY and CDR2 SVGAGI. This CDR3 comprises 15 residues. J gave up 2 bases and V 2 bases, and 6 bases lay outside the gene matches. The CDR3: CASSYRTGKAYEQYF. CDR3 DNA: TGTGCCAGCAGTTACCGGACAGGCAAAGCCTACGAGCAGTACTTC.

This clonotype was detected many times. The chain carries TRBV7-2 and TRBJ2-3, with 7 bases identical to TRBD1. V dropped 1 base and J dropped 2; count of bases not matched to a gene: 12. The CDR3 sequence is 18 residues long. Germline values: CDR1 SGHTA, CDR2 FQGNSA. The CDR3 region is CASSLGDRAFRNTDTQYF. CDR3 coding DNA: TGTGCCAGCAGCTTAGGCGACAGGGCCTTCCGAAACACAGATACGCAGTATTTT.

This clonotype has a count of ten or more. The chain employs TRBV4-2 and TRBJ2-3; no definite D call. The CDR3 extends over 14 amino acids. Germline V CDR1 and CDR2: LGHNA, YNFKEQ. V lost 0 bases, J lost 4 bases, and 8 bases lay in between. The CDR3 is CASSQDSPADTQYF. The CDR3 DNA reads TGTGCCAGCAGCCAAGATAGCCCGGCAGATACGCAGTATTTT.

The chain combines TRBV19 with TRBJ1-2; TRBD1 aligns across 7 bases. J gave up 4 bases and V 7 bases, and 15 bases lay outside the gene matches. Germline-derived CDR1 and CDR2 are LNHDA and SQIVND (reference sequence). The CDR3 is 16 residues long. The CDR3 DNA sequence: TGTGCCAGTATCCTAACCCCCGACAGGGCGGTCTATGGCTACACCTTC. Its translation is CASILTPDRAVYGYTF.

In its sample, this clonotype was seen a few times. J is TRBJ1-2 and V is TRBV20-1; D is undetermined. Germline V CDR1 and CDR2: DFQATT, SNEGSKA (reference sequence). Trimming cost V 6 bases and J 2 bases, with 13 bases left between them. This CDR3 has 13 residues. The CDR3: CSAGLGGNYGYTF. The CDR3 nucleotides read TGCAGTGCCGGGTTGGGAGGGAACTATGGCTACACCTTC.

The CDR3 reads CSANSASGGLDTQYF. DNA for the CDR3: TGCAGTGCTAACTCGGCTAGCGGAGGTTTGGATACGCAGTATTTT. The V call is TRBV20-1, the J call TRBJ2-3; TRBD2 matches 7 bases. The CDR3 has 15 residues. V was clipped by 4 bases and J by 6 bases; unmatched bases: 13. Germline CDR1 DFQATT, CDR2 SNEGSKA (reference sequence).

The rearrangement joins TRBV27 to TRBJ2-7; maybe TRBD1 (5 bases). Germline V CDR1 and CDR2: MNHEY, SMNVEV (reference sequence). There are 14 residues in the CDR3. Trimming pared 3 bases from V and 3 bases from J, leaving 12 bases between. The CDR3 DNA is TGTGCCAGCAGTTTTTCTGGGGCGGACTACGAGCAGTACTTC. Its translation: CASSFSGADYEQYF.

This sequence joins TRBV15 and TRBJ1-1, with a tentative D call TRBD1 (6 bases). The CDR3 loop spans 14 amino acids. The V gene's germline CDR1 is LNHNV and CDR2 YYDKDF (reference sequence). Trimming took 0 bases from V and 11 from J, leaving 16 bases between them. This chain's CDR3 is CATSRDLGALGAFF. The CDR3 coding sequence is TGTGCCACCAGCAGAGATCTGGGGGCCTTGGGGGCTTTCTTT.

The V call is TRBV20-1, the J call TRBJ2-1, with D possibly matching TRBD1 (6 bases). This CDR3 is built from 15 residues. CDR1 and CDR2 from the germline V gene are DFQATT and SNEGSKA (reference sequence). The germline V and J ends were trimmed by 1 base and 6 bases, with 16 bases remaining between them. The CDR3 here is CSARVNTRTVNEQFF. The CDR3 coding sequence is TGCAGTGCTAGAGTAAACACCAGGACAGTCAATGAGCAGTTCTTC.

This clonotype was picked up a small number of times. The chain joins TRBV7-2 to TRBJ1-5, with 10 bases lining up with TRBD1. The CDR3 has 17 amino acids. Germline CDR1 SGHTA, CDR2 FQGNSA. V was clipped by 0 bases and J by 3 bases; unmatched bases: 5. The CDR3 nucleotides read TGTGCCAGCAGCTTAGCAGTGACAGGGGGCATCAATCAGCCCCAGCATTTT. It codes for CASSLAVTGGINQPQHF.